This T cell receptor beta chain was identified in a study of regulatory T cells in long-lasting Graves disease. General study findings and limits: Favored gene segments in persistent disease were TRBV28, TRBJ1-2 and TRBJ2-5.

Described time point: newly diagnosed GD, antithyroid drugs for less than 3 months. PBMCs provided the RNA from which the TCR library was made. Roughly 9.8 milliliters of peripheral blood went into EDTA tubes. This clonotype has ten or more counts. Its target is not known. Arm-PCR of CDR3 regions and iRepertoire HTBI primers were the basis on which TCR beta libraries were built. One entry per CDR3 protein results from TCRdb running MiXCR on the multiplex PCR reads. This sample has some 450,000 distinct CDR3 sequences, with less than 20% found just once. Losses at the gene ends were 3 bases for V and 10 bases for J; bases not matched to a gene: 8. The CDR3 is 14 amino acids. Per germline, CDR1 ENHRY and CDR2 SYGVKD. These same data were also listed under a study on T cells in Graves' hyperthyroidism and ophthalmopathy. Per that paper: Most thyroid clonotypes with frequency above 0.001 were detected in blood.

Source: peripheral blood mononuclear cells (PBMCs), taken at new diagnosis, from a patient treated with antithyroid drugs. This TCR was sampled from a young woman with Graves disease. The chain carries TRBV10-3 and TRBJ2-1; 8 positions match TRBD1. The CDR3 here is CAISDRTGSGEQFF. The CDR3 nucleotides read TGTGCCATCAGTGACCGGACAGGGTCCGGAGAGCAGTTCTTC.